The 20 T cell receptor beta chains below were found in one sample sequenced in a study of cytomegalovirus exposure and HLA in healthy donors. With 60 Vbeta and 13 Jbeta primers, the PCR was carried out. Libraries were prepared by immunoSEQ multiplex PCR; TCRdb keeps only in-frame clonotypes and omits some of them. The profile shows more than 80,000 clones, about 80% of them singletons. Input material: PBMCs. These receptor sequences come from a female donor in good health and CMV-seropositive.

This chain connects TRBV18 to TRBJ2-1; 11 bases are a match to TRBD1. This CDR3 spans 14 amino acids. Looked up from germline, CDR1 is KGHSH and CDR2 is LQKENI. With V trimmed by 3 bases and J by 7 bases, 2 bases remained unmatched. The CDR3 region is CASSPRDRGNEQFF. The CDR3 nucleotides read TGTGCCAGCTCACCCAGGGACAGGGGGAATGAGCAGTTCTTC.

The CDR3 reads CASSENPGTGEGYEQYF. The DNA for the CDR3 is TGTGCCAGCAGTGAAAATCCCGGTACAGGGGAAGGCTACGAGCAGTACTTC. The V and J genes are TRBV2 and TRBJ2-7; 7 bases fit TRBD1. This CDR3 spans 17 amino acids. Losses at the gene ends were 2 bases for V and 3 bases for J; bases not matched to a gene: 13. CDR1 and CDR2 from the germline V gene are SNHLY and FYNNEI.

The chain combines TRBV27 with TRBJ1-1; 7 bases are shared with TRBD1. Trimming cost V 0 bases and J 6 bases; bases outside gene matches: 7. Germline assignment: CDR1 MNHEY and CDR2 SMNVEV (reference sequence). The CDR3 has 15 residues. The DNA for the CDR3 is TGTGCCAGCAGTTTATCGGCGACAGGGTTGTCTGAAGCTTTCTTT. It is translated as CASSLSATGLSEAFF.

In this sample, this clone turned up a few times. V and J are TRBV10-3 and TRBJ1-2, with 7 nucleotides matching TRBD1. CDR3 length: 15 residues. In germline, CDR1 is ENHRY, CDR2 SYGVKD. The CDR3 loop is CATSEGGTERYGYTF. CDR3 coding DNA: TGTGCGACCAGTGAGGGCGGGACAGAGCGTTATGGCTACACCTTC.

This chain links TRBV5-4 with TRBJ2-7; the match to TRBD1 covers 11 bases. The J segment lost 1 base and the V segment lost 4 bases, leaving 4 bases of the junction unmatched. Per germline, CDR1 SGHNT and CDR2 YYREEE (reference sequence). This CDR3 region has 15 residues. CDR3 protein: CASSPGTGGSYEQYF. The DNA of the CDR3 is TGTGCCAGCAGCCCTGGGACAGGGGGATCCTACGAGCAGTACTTC.

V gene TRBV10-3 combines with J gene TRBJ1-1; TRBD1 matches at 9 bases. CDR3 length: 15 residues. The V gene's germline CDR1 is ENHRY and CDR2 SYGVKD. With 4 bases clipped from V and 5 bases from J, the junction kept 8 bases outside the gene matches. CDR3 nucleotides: TGTGCCATCAGTGCCTCGGGACAGGGAAAGACTGAAGCTTTCTTT. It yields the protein CAISASGQGKTEAFF.

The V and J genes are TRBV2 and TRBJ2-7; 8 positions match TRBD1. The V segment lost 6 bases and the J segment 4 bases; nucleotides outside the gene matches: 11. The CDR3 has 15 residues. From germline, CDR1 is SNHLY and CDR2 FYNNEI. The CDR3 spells CASRAPGQGSYEQYF. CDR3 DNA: TGTGCCAGCAGAGCTCCCGGACAGGGTTCGTACGAGCAGTACTTC.

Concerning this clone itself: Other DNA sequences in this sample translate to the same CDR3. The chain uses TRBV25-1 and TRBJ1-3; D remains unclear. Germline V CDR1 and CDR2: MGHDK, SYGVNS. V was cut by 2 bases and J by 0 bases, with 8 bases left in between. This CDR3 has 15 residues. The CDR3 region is CASSEVSGSGNTIYF. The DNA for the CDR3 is TGTGCCAGCAGTGAAGTATCCGGCTCTGGAAACACCATATATTTT.

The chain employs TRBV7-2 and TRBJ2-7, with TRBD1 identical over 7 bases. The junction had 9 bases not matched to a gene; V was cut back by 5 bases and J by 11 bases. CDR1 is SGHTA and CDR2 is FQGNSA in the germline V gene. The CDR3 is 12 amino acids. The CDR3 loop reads CASSPQGTAEYF. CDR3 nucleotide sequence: TGTGCCAGCAGCCCCCAAGGGACAGCAGAGTACTTC.

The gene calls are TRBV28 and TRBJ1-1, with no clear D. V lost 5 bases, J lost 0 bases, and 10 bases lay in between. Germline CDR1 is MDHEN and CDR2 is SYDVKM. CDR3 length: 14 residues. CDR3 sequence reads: CASSGGLMNTEAFF. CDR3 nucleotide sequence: TGTGCCAGCAGTGGAGGGCTAATGAACACTGAAGCTTTCTTT.

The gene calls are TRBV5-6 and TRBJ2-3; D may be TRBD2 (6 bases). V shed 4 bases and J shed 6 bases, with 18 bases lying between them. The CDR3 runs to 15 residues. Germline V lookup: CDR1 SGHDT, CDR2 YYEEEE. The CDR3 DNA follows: TGTGCCAGCAGCCCCGGGACTTCCCTTCGGGATACGCAGTATTTT. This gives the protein CASSPGTSLRDTQYF.

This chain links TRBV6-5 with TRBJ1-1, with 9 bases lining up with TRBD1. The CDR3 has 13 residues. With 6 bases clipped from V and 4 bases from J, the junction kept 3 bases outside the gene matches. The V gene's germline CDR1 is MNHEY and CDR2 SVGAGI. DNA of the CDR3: TGTGCCAGCAGGGACAGGGGTCCCACTGAAGCTTTCTTT. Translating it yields CASRDRGPTEAFF.

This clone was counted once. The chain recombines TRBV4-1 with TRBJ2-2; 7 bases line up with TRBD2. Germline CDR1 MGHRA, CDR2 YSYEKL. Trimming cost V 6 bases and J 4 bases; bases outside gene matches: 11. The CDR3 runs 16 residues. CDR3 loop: CASSLQSGVSTGELFF. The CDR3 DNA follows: TGCGCCAGCAGTCTACAAAGCGGGGTCTCCACCGGGGAGCTGTTTTTT.

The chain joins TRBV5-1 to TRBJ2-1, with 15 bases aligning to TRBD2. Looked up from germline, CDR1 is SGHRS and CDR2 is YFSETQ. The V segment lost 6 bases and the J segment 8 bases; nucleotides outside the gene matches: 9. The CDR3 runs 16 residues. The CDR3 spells CASNDEGLAGGYEQFF. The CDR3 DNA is TGCGCCAGCAACGACGAAGGACTAGCGGGAGGGTATGAGCAGTTCTTC.

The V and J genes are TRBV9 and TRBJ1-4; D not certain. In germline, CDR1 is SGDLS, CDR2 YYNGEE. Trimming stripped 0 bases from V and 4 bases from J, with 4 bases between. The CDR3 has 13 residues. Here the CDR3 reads CASSVANNEKLFF. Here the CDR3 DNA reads TGTGCCAGCAGCGTAGCTAATAATGAAAAACTGTTTTTT.

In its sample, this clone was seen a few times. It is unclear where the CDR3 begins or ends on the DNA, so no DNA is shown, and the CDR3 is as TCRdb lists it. The CDR3 sequence: CASSFGPGVIYGYTF. V is TRBV5-1 and J is TRBJ1-2; the D segment call TRBD1 is taken from the table without a DNA check. The length of the CDR3 is 15 amino acids, counting both ends. Looked up from germline, CDR1 is SGHRS and CDR2 is YFSETQ.

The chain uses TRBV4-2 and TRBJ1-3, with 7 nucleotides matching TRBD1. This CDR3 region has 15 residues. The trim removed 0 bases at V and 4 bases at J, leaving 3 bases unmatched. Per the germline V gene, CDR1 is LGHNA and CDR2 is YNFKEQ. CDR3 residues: CASSQDNRGGNTIYF. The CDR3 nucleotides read TGTGCCAGCAGCCAAGATAACAGGGGAGGAAACACCATATATTTT.

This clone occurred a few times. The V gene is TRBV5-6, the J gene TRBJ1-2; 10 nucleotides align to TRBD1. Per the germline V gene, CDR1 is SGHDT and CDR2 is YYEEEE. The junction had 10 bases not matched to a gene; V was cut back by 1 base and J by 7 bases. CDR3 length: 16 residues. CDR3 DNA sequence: TGTGCCAGCAGCTTGTGGCGGGGACAGGGGACCTCTGGCTACACCTTC. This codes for CASSLWRGQGTSGYTF.

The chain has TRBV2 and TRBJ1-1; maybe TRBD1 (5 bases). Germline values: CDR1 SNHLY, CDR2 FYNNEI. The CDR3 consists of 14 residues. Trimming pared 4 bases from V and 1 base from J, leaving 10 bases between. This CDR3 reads CASSAGLTNTEAFF. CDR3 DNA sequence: TGTGCCAGCAGTGCAGGGTTAACGAACACTGAAGCTTTCTTT.

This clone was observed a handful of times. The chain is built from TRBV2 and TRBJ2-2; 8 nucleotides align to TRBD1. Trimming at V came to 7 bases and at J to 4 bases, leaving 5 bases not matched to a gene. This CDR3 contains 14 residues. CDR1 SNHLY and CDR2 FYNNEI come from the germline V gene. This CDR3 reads CASMGTGGTGELFF. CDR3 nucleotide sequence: TGTGCCAGCATGGGAACAGGGGGCACCGGGGAGCTGTTTTTT.